The 12 T cell receptor beta chains below come from one sample, sequenced in a study of Graves' ophthalmopathy and Graves' hyperthyroidism. The authors amplified TCR beta CDR3 regions from RNA transcripts. HTBI-primed RT-PCR formed the first round, and a multiplex PCR formed the second. A single record per CDR3 protein comes from TCRdb applying MiXCR to the multiplex PCR reads. In the table there are about half a million distinct CDR3 sequences, roughly an eighth of which are singletons. The sequenced material came from blood. These TCRs come from a woman in her twenties or thirties with Graves' ophthalmopathy.

This clonotype was seen only a few times. The rearrangement uses TRBV5-1 and TRBJ2-5, with D perhaps being TRBD1 or TRBD2 (5 bases each). V lost 3 bases and J lost 4, with 10 bases in between. The CDR3 loop spans 13 amino acids. The germline V gene encodes CDR1 SGHRS and CDR2 YFSETQ. CDR3 nucleotides: TGCGCCAGCAGCTCTCAGGGACGAGAGACCCAGTACTTC. Its protein is CASSSQGRETQYF.

The J gene is TRBJ1-2, the V gene TRBV20-1; a weak D match, TRBD1 (5 bases). V lost 5 bases and J 7 bases, leaving 5 bases between the germline ends. Germline assignment: CDR1 DFQATT and CDR2 SNEGSKA (reference sequence). CDR3 length: 9 amino acids. CDR3 sequence reads: CSAGGGYTF. CDR3 bases: TGCAGTGCTGGGGGTGGCTACACCTTC.

The chain employs TRBV6-5 and TRBJ2-2; the match to TRBD2 covers 8 bases. The V gene's germline CDR1 is MNHEY and CDR2 SVGAGI. Losses at the gene ends were 0 bases for V and 6 bases for J; bases not matched to a gene: 3. CDR3 length: 15 residues. The CDR3, as DNA: TGTGCCAGCAGTTACTCGACTAGCGCTCCCGGGGAGCTGTTTTTT. It encodes CASSYSTSAPGELFF.

Turning to this clonotype: With a much larger clone just one base away, this may be a read error. This sequence joins TRBV9 and TRBJ1-2; TRBD1 might be the D (5 bases). Germline lookup yields CDR1 SGDLS and CDR2 YYNGEE. The CDR3 is made up of 13 amino acids. In nucleotides, the CDR3 is TGTGCCAGCAGCGGTGGAAGGGACTATGGCTACAGCTTC. It encodes CASSGGRDYGYSF.

This clonotype was found many times. The rearrangement joins TRBV6-5 to TRBJ1-1; D not resolved. The ends were cut back, 2 bases at V and 4 bases at J, with 17 bases in the middle. CDR3 length: 16 residues. Germline V lookup: CDR1 MNHEY, CDR2 SVGAGI. This CDR3 reads CASSYDHQMFITEAFF. CDR3 in DNA: TGTGCCAGCAGTTACGATCATCAGATGTTCATCACTGAAGCTTTCTTT.

The rearrangement joins TRBV6-1 to TRBJ1-5; no clear D. V was trimmed by 6 bases and J by 3 bases, leaving 12 bases between them. CDR3 length: 14 amino acids. In germline, CDR1 is MNHNS, CDR2 SASEGT. The CDR3 coding sequence is TGTGCCAGCAGCGCCCTATGGGTCAATCAGCCCCAGCATTTT. Its protein product is CASSALWVNQPQHF.

This clonotype has a handful of counts. This sequence joins TRBV20-1 and TRBJ1-3, with 8 bases that match TRBD1. CDR1 and CDR2 from the germline V gene are DFQATT and SNEGSKA (reference sequence). Germline trimming cut 3 bases from V and 1 base from J; bases unmatched to any gene: 2. CDR3 length: 14 amino acids. The CDR3 here is CSARDRASGNTIYF. CDR3 in DNA: TGCAGTGCTAGGGACAGGGCTTCTGGAAACACCATATATTTT.

The sample holds many counts of this clonotype. The chain carries TRBV6-1 and TRBJ1-1, with TRBD1 matching 7 bases. The junction had 13 bases not matched to a gene; V was cut back by 5 bases and J by 4 bases. This CDR3 comprises 16 residues. The germline CDR1 and CDR2 sequences are MNHNS and SASEGT. The DNA for the CDR3 is TGTGCCAGCAGTCGTTCCGGGACAGTGGGGGTCACTGAAGCTTTCTTT. Translated: CASSRSGTVGVTEAFF.

Many counts were recorded for this clonotype. This chain connects TRBV27 to TRBJ2-5; the match to TRBD2 covers 8 bases. The J segment lost 4 bases and the V segment lost 6 bases, leaving 7 bases of the junction unmatched. The CDR3 contains 14 residues. CDR1 is MNHEY and CDR2 is SMNVEV in the germline V gene (reference sequence). Here the CDR3 DNA reads TGTGCCAGCAGCCCGACTAGCGAAGGAGAGACCCAGTACTTC. This codes for CASSPTSEGETQYF.

This clonotype was seen at least ten times. V and J are TRBV7-9 and TRBJ1-1; no clear D. V lost 1 base and J lost 11, with 14 bases in between. CDR3 size: 13 residues. CDR1 is SEHNR and CDR2 is FQNEAQ in the germline V gene (reference sequence). The CDR3 protein is CASSLGSLAGAFF. The CDR3 nucleotides are TGTGCCAGCAGCTTAGGTTCGTTGGCCGGGGCTTTCTTT.

The chain links TRBV6-1 to TRBJ2-7, with 10 bases that match TRBD1. Germline CDR1 and CDR2: MNHNS and SASEGT. After removal of 1 base from V and 5 bases from J, the junction contained 5 bases not matched to a gene. This CDR3 is built from 15 residues. The CDR3 bases are TGTGCCAGCAGTGAAGATCTGACAGGGGGCAACGAGCAGTACTTC. This codes for CASSEDLTGGNEQYF.

This clonotype came up many times. This rearrangement joins TRBV29-1 to TRBJ1-1, with 7 bases matching TRBD1. With V trimmed by 4 bases and J by 3 bases, 5 bases remained unmatched. The CDR3 length is 13 residues. Germline loops: CDR1 SQVTM, CDR2 ANQGSEA. CDR3 region: CSVGGQADTEAFF. The CDR3 DNA follows: TGCAGCGTTGGAGGACAGGCAGACACTGAAGCTTTCTTT.